A single sample gave rise to the 31 T cell receptor beta chains below, sequenced in a study of T cell responses to AZD1222 COVID-19 vaccine. Sequencing used immunoSEQ multiplex PCR; TCRdb keeps in-frame clones, though not all of them. Of 130,000 or so clones detected, more than 85% appear once; the ten largest clones hold about 1.9%. Specimen: peripheral blood, collected 28 days after the second AZD1222 dose. The receptor source for this set is an adult who received the AZD1222 COVID-19 vaccine.

This sequence joins TRBV3-1 (or the pseudogene TRBV3-2) and TRBJ1-2, with TRBD1 identical over 7 bases. V gave up 3 bases and J gave up 5 bases; unmatched junction bases: 3. From germline, CDR1 is LGHDT and CDR2 YNNKEL (reference sequence). This CDR3 comprises 13 residues. CDR3 DNA sequence: TGTGCCAGCAGCCAGGACAGGATATATGGCTACACCTTC. Protein sequence: CASSQDRIYGYTF.

CDR3 residues: CASSLSGINSPLHF. Here the CDR3 DNA reads TGCGCCAGCAGCTTGTCGGGGATTAATTCACCCCTCCACTTT. The genes are TRBV5-1 and TRBJ1-6; D gene unclear. The V gene's germline CDR1 is SGHRS and CDR2 YFSETQ. This CDR3 has 14 residues. V shed 1 base and J shed 6 bases, with 8 bases lying between them.

The chain uses TRBV19 and TRBJ1-3; D ambiguous. The CDR3 loop spans 12 amino acids. CDR1 and CDR2 (germline): LNHDA, SQIVND (reference sequence). Trimming took off 5 bases at V and 0 bases at J, with 2 bases between the two ends. This chain's CDR3 is CASSFSGNTIYF. In DNA, the CDR3 is TGTGCCAGTAGTTTCTCTGGAAACACCATATATTTT.

The V and J genes are TRBV6-5 and TRBJ2-5; D is undetermined. V lost 6 bases and J lost 5, with 16 bases in between. Germline loops: CDR1 MNHEY, CDR2 SVGAGI. CDR3 size: 14 residues. The CDR3 loop is CASSRGVGWETQYF. The CDR3 nucleotides are TGTGCCAGCAGCCGCGGAGTAGGGTGGGAGACCCAGTACTTC.

The rearrangement uses TRBV10-3 and TRBJ2-1; 10 nucleotides align to TRBD2. CDR1 is ENHRY and CDR2 is SYGVKD in the germline V gene. Trimming removed 3 bases from V and 10 bases from J; junction bases left unmatched: 9. CDR3 length: 15 residues. The CDR3 DNA follows: TGTGCCATCAGTGATCAGCGGGGGGGGATCTGGGAGCAGTTCTTC. Translating gives CAISDQRGGIWEQFF.

The chain combines TRBV3-1 (or the pseudogene TRBV3-2) with TRBJ2-3; D not resolved. The germline CDR1 and CDR2 sequences are LGHDT and YNNKEL (reference sequence). With 0 bases removed from V and 2 bases from J, the gap between germline ends came to 12 bases. This CDR3 spans 16 amino acids. The CDR3 sequence is CASSQDLLRFTDTQYF. The CDR3 region has the DNA TGTGCCAGCAGCCAAGATCTGTTGAGGTTCACAGATACGCAGTATTTT.

The chain employs TRBV29-1 and TRBJ1-1; TRBD1 matches 9 bases. V lost 5 bases and J lost 3; bases outside the gene matches: 7. The CDR3 runs 14 residues. The germline CDR1 and CDR2 sequences are SQVTM and ANQGSEA. CDR3 DNA sequence: TGCAGCGTTACCTATACAGGGGGCGACACTGAAGCTTTCTTT. Translation gives CSVTYTGGDTEAFF.

In DNA, the CDR3 is TGTGCCACCAGTGACCCCGGGACAGGGACCACCGGGGAGCTGTTTTTT. Protein: CATSDPGTGTTGELFF. The V gene is TRBV24-1, the J gene TRBJ2-2; 9 bases match TRBD1. Germline CDR1 reads KGHDR; CDR2 reads SFDVKD. Trimming at V came to 4 bases and at J to 4 bases, leaving 6 bases not matched to a gene. There are 16 residues in the CDR3.

The chain employs TRBV6-5 and TRBJ1-5; 10 nucleotides agree with TRBD1. After removal of 4 bases from V and 6 bases from J, the junction contained 6 bases not matched to a gene. The CDR3 contains 15 residues. Germline V gives CDR1 MNHEY, CDR2 SVGAGI. CDR3 protein: CASSSTGTGVQPQHF. The CDR3 region has the DNA TGTGCCAGCAGTTCGACCGGGACAGGGGTTCAGCCCCAGCATTTT.

V and J are TRBV6-7 and TRBJ2-7; 7 bases map to TRBD2. TRBV6-7 is an open reading frame whose function is uncertain. Trimming cost V 0 bases and J 5 bases; bases outside gene matches: 16. This CDR3 comprises 18 residues. This CDR3 reads CASSYSGGLDRTYDEQYV. CDR3 bases: TGTGCCAGCAGTTACTCGGGTGGACTAGATAGGACCTACGACGAGCAGTACGTC.

The rearrangement uses TRBV18 and TRBJ1-3; tentatively, D is TRBD1 (6 bases). V lost 1 base and J lost 0, with 13 bases in between. The CDR3 sequence is 17 residues long. The germline gives CDR1 KGHSH, CDR2 LQKENI. CDR3 sequence reads: CASSPLLGGISGNTIYF. The CDR3 DNA sequence: TGTGCCAGCTCACCACTTCTTGGGGGCATCTCTGGAAACACCATATATTTT.

V usage is TRBV10-3 and J usage is TRBJ1-2; D may be TRBD1 (5 bases). With 8 bases removed from V and 0 bases from J, the gap between germline ends came to 7 bases. Germline V gene data show CDR1 as ENHRY and CDR2 as SYGVKD. The CDR3 covers 12 residues. The CDR3 DNA reads as TGTGCCATCCGACAGACTAACTATGGCTACACCTTC. It yields the protein CAIRQTNYGYTF.

The rearrangement joins TRBV7-2 to TRBJ2-7, with TRBD2 matching 12 bases. The CDR3 spans 14 residues. Trimming took 4 bases from V and 4 from J; bases not matched to a gene: 2. The germline V gene encodes CDR1 SGHTA and CDR2 FQGNSA. For the CDR3, the DNA is TGTGCCAGCAGCTCTAGCGGGGGGGCTTACGAGCAGTACTTC. This codes for CASSSSGGAYEQYF. Variable domain in full (rest from reference TRBV7-2 and TRBJ2-7): GAGVSQSPSNKVTEKGKDVELRCDPISGHTALYWYRQSLGQGLEFLIYFQGNSAPDKSGLPSDRFSAERTGGSVSTLTIQRTQQEDSAVYLCASSSSGGAYEQYFGPGTRLTVT.

The chain employs TRBV19 and TRBJ1-2, with a possible D match to TRBD1 (5 bases). CDR1 is LNHDA, CDR2 SQIVND, per germline (reference sequence). The CDR3 loop spans 13 amino acids. Trimming took 2 bases from V and 6 from J, leaving 10 bases between them. CDR3 in DNA: TGTGCCAGTAGTATATCTTCAGGGAATGGCTACACCTTC. As protein: CASSISSGNGYTF.

This chain uses TRBV5-5 with TRBJ1-3, with TRBD1 as a possible D gene (6 bases). Trimming pared 3 bases from V and 0 bases from J, leaving 19 bases between. CDR1 is SGHKS, CDR2 YYEKEE, per germline (reference sequence). The CDR3 runs 18 residues. CDR3 sequence reads: CASSSGSYRVYSGNTIYF. The CDR3 nucleotides read TGTGCCAGCAGCTCGGGGAGTTACAGGGTCTACTCTGGAAACACCATATATTTT. The variable domain in full, with the rest retrieved from reference TRBV5-5 and TRBJ1-3, is DAGVTQSPTHLIKTRGQQVTLRCSPISGHKSVSWYQQVLGQGPQFIFQYYEKEERGRGNFPDRFSARQFPNYSSELNVNALLLGDSALYLCASSSGSYRVYSGNTIYFGEGSWLTVV.

This clone was counted once. The chain couples TRBV7-9 to TRBJ2-5; 12 nucleotides match TRBD2. V lost 8 bases and J lost 5; bases outside the gene matches: 9. This CDR3 region has 15 residues. Germline CDR1 and CDR2: SEHNR and FQNEAQ (reference sequence). The CDR3 DNA follows: TGTGCCAGCGGAACTAGCGGGGGGCCCCGGGAGACCCAGTACTTC. Protein sequence: CASGTSGGPRETQYF.

This clone was found a few times. The chain couples TRBV9 to TRBJ2-7; 9 positions match TRBD2. The CDR3 sequence is 15 residues long. V gave up 3 bases and J gave up 2 bases; unmatched junction bases: 6. The V gene's germline CDR1 is SGDLS and CDR2 YYNGEE. CDR3 residues: CASSGSGGLPYEQYF. The CDR3 DNA follows: TGTGCCAGCAGCGGTAGCGGGGGCCTTCCCTACGAGCAGTACTTC.

This clone has just one count. This rearrangement joins TRBV7-9 to TRBJ1-3; D perhaps matches TRBD1 (5 bases). The CDR3 loop spans 14 amino acids. CDR1 is SEHNR and CDR2 is FQNEAQ in the germline V gene (reference sequence). The V end lost 5 bases, the J end lost 3 bases, and 11 bases lay between the germline ends. CDR3 coding DNA: TGTGCCAGCAGCGCCGGGGGGTATGGAAACACCATATATTTT. It encodes CASSAGGYGNTIYF.

The genes are TRBV9 and TRBJ1-2, with D possibly matching TRBD1 (6 bases). Trimming left V 0 bases short and J 4 bases short, with 19 bases between. The CDR3 is made up of 17 amino acids. CDR1 is SGDLS and CDR2 is YYNGEE in the germline V gene. The CDR3: CASSVGPGGAATYGYTF. The CDR3 coding sequence is TGTGCCAGCAGCGTAGGACCTGGGGGGGCGGCCACCTATGGCTACACCTTC. The variable domain in full, completed from reference TRBV9 and TRBJ1-2, reads DSGVTQTPKHLITATGQRVTLRCSPRSGDLSVYWYQQSLDQGLQFLIQYYNGEERAKGNILERFSAQQFPDLHSELNLSSLELGDSALYFCASSVGPGGAATYGYTFGSGTRLTVV.

The chain carries TRBV2 and TRBJ2-3; D uncertain. Per germline, CDR1 SNHLY and CDR2 FYNNEI. V was shortened by 6 bases and J by 0 bases, with 4 bases between the two germline ends. This CDR3 comprises 12 residues. The CDR3 DNA reads as TGTGCCAGCAGGACTAGCACAGATACGCAGTATTTT. Translation: CASRTSTDTQYF.

V usage is TRBV5-1 and J usage is TRBJ2-3, with a tentative D call TRBD1 (5 bases). CDR3 size: 12 residues. Germline lookup yields CDR1 SGHRS and CDR2 YFSETQ. Trimming cost V 3 bases and J 6 bases, with 8 bases left between them. Written as DNA, the CDR3 is TGCGCCAGCAGCTCGAAGGGGGATACGCAGTATTTT. Its protein is CASSSKGDTQYF.

The J gene is TRBJ2-2, the V gene TRBV9; D uncertain. V dropped 3 bases and J dropped 5 bases, with 11 bases sitting between them. CDR3 length: 14 residues. Germline assignment: CDR1 SGDLS and CDR2 YYNGEE. CDR3 sequence: CASSEGLGTGELFF. In DNA form, the CDR3 reads TGTGCCAGCAGCGAGGGCCTGGGGACCGGGGAGCTGTTTTTT.

The rearrangement uses TRBV5-8 and TRBJ1-1; D remains ambiguous. The CDR3 is 13 amino acids. From germline, CDR1 is SGHTS and CDR2 YDEGEE. Trimming shortened V by 0 bases and J by 1 base, and 4 bases separated the two germline ends. CDR3 bases: TGTGCCAGCAGCTTGGACAGGAACACTGAAGCTTTCTTT. It translates to CASSLDRNTEAFF.

The sample holds a few counts of this clone. The V gene is TRBV5-1, the J gene TRBJ1-1; no clear D gene. The CDR3 contains 13 residues. V lost 0 bases, J lost 5 bases, and 8 bases lay in between. Germline CDR1 and CDR2: SGHRS and YFSETQ. CDR3 nucleotide sequence: TGCGCCAGCAGCTTGGATGAGAGGACTGAAGCTTTCTTT. It encodes CASSLDERTEAFF.

The J gene is TRBJ2-6, the V gene TRBV19; 8 bases are a match to TRBD1. The germline CDR1 and CDR2 sequences are LNHDA and SQIVND (reference sequence). The CDR3 runs 17 residues. J lost 0 bases, V lost 4 bases, and 5 bases had no gene match. CDR3 in amino acids: CASSTTGVRSGANVLTF. Here the CDR3 DNA reads TGTGCCAGTAGTACGACAGGGGTCCGCTCTGGGGCCAACGTCCTGACTTTC.

This sequence joins TRBV6-5 and TRBJ1-4; perhaps TRBD1 as D (5 bases). The CDR3 has 14 amino acids. The germline gives CDR1 MNHEY, CDR2 SVGAGI. V lost 6 bases and J lost 0, with 8 bases in between. In nucleotides, the CDR3 is TGTGCCAGCAGGGGGACTGCAACTAATGAAAAACTGTTTTTT. This sequence encodes CASRGTATNEKLFF.

This rearrangement joins TRBV6-4 to TRBJ1-5, with a tentative D call TRBD1 (6 bases). The CDR3 is 14 residues long. Per germline, CDR1 MRHNA and CDR2 SNTAGT. Trimming cost V 5 bases and J 6 bases, with 14 bases left between them. In DNA form, the CDR3 reads TGTGCCAGCAGTCTACAGGGTAATGGTCAGCCCCAGCATTTT. It yields the protein CASSLQGNGQPQHF.

The genes are TRBV5-1 and TRBJ2-7; unclear D gene. Trimming removed 4 bases from V and 7 bases from J, with 18 bases in between. The CDR3 totals 14 residues. CDR1 and CDR2 from the germline V gene are SGHRS and YFSETQ. CDR3 sequence reads: CASSPRPDPIEQYF. The CDR3 DNA follows: TGCGCCAGCAGCCCCCGGCCGGACCCTATTGAGCAGTACTTC.

V is TRBV4-1 and J is TRBJ1-2; TRBD1 aligns across 8 bases. The CDR3 runs 13 residues. Per the germline V gene, CDR1 is MGHRA and CDR2 is YSYEKL. V gave up 4 bases and J gave up 6 bases; unmatched junction bases: 4. The CDR3 spells CASSRPTGDGYTF. Here the CDR3 DNA reads TGCGCCAGCAGCCGGCCGACAGGGGATGGCTACACCTTC.

The J gene is TRBJ1-3, the V gene TRBV7-9; D might be TRBD1 (5 bases). V was pared by 1 base and J by 4 bases, with 14 bases between. Germline CDR1 is SEHNR and CDR2 is FQNEAQ (reference sequence). The length of the CDR3 is 16 residues. The CDR3 sequence: CASSLDPGRSGNTIYF. The CDR3 DNA reads as TGTGCCAGCAGCTTAGACCCAGGGAGATCGGGAAACACCATATATTTT.

The genes are TRBV18 and TRBJ2-3; maybe TRBD2 (6 bases). V was trimmed by 4 bases and J by 5 bases, leaving 16 bases between them. CDR3 length: 15 residues. Germline-derived CDR1 and CDR2 are KGHSH and LQKENI. The CDR3 sequence is CASSLGDTGRDTQYF. In DNA form, the CDR3 reads TGTGCCAGCTCACTAGGTGACACCGGGAGAGATACGCAGTATTTT.